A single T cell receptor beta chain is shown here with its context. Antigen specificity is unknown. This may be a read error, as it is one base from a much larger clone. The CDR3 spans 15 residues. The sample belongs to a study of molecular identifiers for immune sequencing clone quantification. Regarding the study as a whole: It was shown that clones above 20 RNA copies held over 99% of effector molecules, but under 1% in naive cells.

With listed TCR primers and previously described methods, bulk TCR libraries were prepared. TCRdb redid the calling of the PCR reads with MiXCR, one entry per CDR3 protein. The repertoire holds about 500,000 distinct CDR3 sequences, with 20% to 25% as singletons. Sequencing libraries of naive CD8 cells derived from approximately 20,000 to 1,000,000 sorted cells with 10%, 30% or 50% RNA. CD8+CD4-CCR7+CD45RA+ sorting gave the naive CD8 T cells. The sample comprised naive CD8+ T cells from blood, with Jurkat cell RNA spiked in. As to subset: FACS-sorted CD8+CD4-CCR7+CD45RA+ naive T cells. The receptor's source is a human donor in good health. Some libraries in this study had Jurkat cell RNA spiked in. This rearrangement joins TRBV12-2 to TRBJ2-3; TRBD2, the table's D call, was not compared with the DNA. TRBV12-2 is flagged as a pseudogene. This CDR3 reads CASSATSEGSDTQYF. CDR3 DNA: TGTGCCAGCAGCGCAACTAGCGAGGGGTCAGATACGCAGTATTTT.